This TCR beta chain was identified during a study of OX40 agonist ivuxolimab in advanced cancers. For the study at large: Head and neck, renal cell, melanoma or hepatocellular carcinoma were the cancers that dose-escalation patients had.

The protocol was immunoSEQ multiplex PCR, while the TCRdb copy is restricted to in-frame clones and leaves out a portion. There are about 26,000 clones in the sample; 75% to 90% occur only once, and 30% to 40% lies in the top ten. Blood specimens came from baseline, cycle 4 day 1, and cycle 7 day 1. The CDR3 is 16 amino acids. Losses at the gene ends were 5 bases for V and 1 base for J; bases not matched to a gene: 7. Germline V gene data show CDR1 as SEHNR and CDR2 as FQNEAQ (reference sequence). The specimen comprised CD4+ or CD8+ T cells sorted from blood, sampled in a trial of the OX40 agonist ivuxolimab. The gene calls are TRBV7-9 and TRBJ2-1; 8 nucleotides align to TRBD2. The source of this sequence is an adult with an advanced solid tumor such as melanoma, head and neck, liver or kidney cancer. The CDR3 spells CASSQTSGFSYNEQFF. DNA for the CDR3: TGTGCCAGCAGCCAAACTAGCGGTTTTTCCTACAATGAGCAGTTCTTC.